This T cell receptor (delta chain) was sequenced for a study of gamma-delta T cells after stem cell transplantation. From germline, CDR1 is GEAIGNYY and CDR2 EKD. The CDR3 length is 22 residues. V was pared by 0 bases and J by 0 bases, with 10 bases of the junction left unmatched. TCRdb applied CATT to the RT-PCR reads for clone calling. The sample shows around 13,000 delta-chain clones, roughly 29% of them seen only once. The rearrangement joins TRDV2 to TRDJ3; the match to TRDD3 covers 13 bases. This TCR derives from a human donor. It is not recorded whose cells these are; they may come from a transplant donor. The material sequenced was gamma-delta T cells. DNA of the CDR3: TGTGCCTGTGACACCGTGGGAACTGGGGGATACGGTAGCTCCTGGGACACCCGACAGATGTTTTTC. Translation: CACDTVGTGGYGSSWDTRQMFF.